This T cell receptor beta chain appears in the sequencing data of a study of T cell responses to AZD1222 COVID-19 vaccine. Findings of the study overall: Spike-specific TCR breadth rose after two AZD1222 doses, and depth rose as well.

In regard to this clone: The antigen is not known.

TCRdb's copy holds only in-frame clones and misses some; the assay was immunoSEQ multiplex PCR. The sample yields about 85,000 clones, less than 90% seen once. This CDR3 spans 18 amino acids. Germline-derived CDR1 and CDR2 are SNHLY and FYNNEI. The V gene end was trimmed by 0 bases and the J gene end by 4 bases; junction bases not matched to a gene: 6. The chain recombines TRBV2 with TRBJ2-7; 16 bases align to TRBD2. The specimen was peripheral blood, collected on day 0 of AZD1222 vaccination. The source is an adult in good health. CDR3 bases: TGTGCCAGCAGTGAAGCGGGGACTAGCGGGAGGGCCGGTTACGAGCAGTACTTC. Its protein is CASSEAGTSGRAGYEQYF.